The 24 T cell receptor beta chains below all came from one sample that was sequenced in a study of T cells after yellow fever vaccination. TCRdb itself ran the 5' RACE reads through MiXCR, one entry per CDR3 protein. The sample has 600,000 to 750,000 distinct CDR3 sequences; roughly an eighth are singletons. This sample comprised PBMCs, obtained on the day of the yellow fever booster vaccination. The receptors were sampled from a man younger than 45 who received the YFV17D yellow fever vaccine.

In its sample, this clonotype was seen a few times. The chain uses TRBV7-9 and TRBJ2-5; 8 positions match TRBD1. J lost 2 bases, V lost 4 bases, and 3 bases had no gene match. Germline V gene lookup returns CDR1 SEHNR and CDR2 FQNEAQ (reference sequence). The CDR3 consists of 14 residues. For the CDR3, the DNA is TGTGCCAGCAGCTATGACAGGGGACAAGAGACCCAGTACTTC. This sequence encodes CASSYDRGQETQYF. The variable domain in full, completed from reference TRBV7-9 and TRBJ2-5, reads DTGVSQNPRHKITKRGQNVTFRCDPISEHNRLYWYRQTLGQGPEFLTYFQNEAQLEKSRLLSDRFSAERPKGSFSTLEIQRTEQGDSAMYLCASSYDRGQETQYFGPGTRLLVL.

Here the CDR3 reads CSASPRAGADAEAFF. The DNA of the CDR3 is TGCAGTGCTTCTCCTCGGGCAGGGGCGGACGCTGAAGCTTTCTTT. The V call is TRBV20-1, the J call TRBJ1-1, with TRBD1 as a possible D gene (6 bases). Trimming removed 5 bases from V and 6 bases from J, with 22 bases in between. The V gene's germline CDR1 is DFQATT and CDR2 SNEGSKA (reference sequence). CDR3 size: 15 residues.

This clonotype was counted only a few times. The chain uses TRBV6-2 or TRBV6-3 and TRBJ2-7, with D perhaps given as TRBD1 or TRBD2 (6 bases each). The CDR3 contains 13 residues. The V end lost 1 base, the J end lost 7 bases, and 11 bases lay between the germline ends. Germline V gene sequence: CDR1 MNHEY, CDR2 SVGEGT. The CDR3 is CASSYYRAGEQYF. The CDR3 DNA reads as TGTGCCAGCAGTTACTACAGGGCGGGGGAGCAGTACTTC.

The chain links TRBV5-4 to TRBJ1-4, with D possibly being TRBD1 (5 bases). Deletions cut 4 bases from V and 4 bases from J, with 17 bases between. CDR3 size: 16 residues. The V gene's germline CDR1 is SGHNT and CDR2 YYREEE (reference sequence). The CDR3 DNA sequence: TGTGCCAGCAGCCAAAATACCGGGACGGATAATGAAAAACTGTTTTTT. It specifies CASSQNTGTDNEKLFF.

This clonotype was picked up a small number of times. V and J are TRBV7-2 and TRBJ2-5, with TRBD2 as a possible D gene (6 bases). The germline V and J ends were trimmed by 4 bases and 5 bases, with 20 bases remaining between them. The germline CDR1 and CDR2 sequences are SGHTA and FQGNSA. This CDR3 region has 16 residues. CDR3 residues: CASSSLSGIGGETQYF. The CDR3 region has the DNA TGTGCCAGCAGCTCCCTGTCGGGGATCGGAGGGGAGACCCAGTACTTC.

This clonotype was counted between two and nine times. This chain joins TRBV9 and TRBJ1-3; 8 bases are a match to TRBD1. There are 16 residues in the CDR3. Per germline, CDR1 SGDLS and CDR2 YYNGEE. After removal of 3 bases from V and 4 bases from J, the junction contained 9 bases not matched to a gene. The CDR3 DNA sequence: TGTGCCAGCAGCGCCCTCAGGGGGCTTGGAGGAAACACCATATATTTT. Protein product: CASSALRGLGGNTIYF.

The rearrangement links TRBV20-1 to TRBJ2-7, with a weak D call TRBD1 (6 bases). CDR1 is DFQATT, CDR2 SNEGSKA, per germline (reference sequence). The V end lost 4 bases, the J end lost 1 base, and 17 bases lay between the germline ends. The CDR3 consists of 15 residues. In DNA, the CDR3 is TGCAGTGCTAATACTCGGAGCAGGGGTTCCTACGAGCAGTACTTC. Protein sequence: CSANTRSRGSYEQYF.

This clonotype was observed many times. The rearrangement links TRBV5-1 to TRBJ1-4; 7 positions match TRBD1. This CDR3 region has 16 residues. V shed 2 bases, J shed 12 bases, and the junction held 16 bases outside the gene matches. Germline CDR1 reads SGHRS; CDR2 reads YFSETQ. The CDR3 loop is CASSFGPGQPQTQLFF. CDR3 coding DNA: TGCGCCAGCAGCTTCGGACCGGGACAGCCGCAAACCCAACTGTTTTTT.

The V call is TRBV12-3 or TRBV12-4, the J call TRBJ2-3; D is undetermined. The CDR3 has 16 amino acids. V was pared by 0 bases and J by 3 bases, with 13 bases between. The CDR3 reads CASSLARSVWTDTQYF. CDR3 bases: TGTGCCAGCAGTTTAGCGCGGTCGGTTTGGACAGATACGCAGTATTTT.

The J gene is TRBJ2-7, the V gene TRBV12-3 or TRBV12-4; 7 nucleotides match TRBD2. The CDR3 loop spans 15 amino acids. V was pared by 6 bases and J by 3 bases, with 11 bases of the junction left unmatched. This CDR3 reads CASSVLGGEGYEQYF. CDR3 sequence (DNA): TGTGCCAGCAGCGTGTTGGGGGGGGAAGGCTACGAGCAGTACTTC.

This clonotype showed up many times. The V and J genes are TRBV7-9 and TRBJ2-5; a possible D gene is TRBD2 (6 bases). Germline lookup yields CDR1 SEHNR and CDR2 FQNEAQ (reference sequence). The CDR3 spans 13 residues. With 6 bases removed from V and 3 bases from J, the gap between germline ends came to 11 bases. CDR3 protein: CASSFGGEETQYF. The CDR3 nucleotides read TGTGCCAGCAGTTTCGGGGGTGAAGAGACCCAGTACTTC.

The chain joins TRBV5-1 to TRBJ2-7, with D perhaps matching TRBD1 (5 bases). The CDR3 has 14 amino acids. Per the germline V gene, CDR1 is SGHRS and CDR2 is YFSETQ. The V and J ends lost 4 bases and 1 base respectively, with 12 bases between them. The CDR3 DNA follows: TGCGCCAGCAGCATGGACAAGTCTTCCTACGAGCAGTACTTC. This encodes CASSMDKSSYEQYF.

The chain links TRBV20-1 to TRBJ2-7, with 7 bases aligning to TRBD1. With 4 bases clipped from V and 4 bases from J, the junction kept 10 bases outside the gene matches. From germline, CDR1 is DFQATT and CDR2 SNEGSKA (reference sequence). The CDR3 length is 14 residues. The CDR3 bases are TGCAGTGCTATAATCGACCAGGGGGTGTACGAGCAGTACTTC. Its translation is CSAIIDQGVYEQYF.

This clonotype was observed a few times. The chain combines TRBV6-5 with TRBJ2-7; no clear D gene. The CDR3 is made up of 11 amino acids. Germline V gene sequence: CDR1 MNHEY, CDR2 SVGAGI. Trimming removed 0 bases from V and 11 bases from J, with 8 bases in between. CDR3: CASSYSSQEYF. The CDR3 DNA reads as TGTGCCAGCAGTTACTCGAGTCAGGAGTACTTC.

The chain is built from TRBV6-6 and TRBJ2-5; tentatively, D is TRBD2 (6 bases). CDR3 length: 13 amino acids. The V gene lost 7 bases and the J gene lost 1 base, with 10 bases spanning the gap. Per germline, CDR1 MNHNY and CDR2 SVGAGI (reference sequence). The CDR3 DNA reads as TGTGCCAGCAATCGCGGGGTCCAAGAGACCCAGTACTTC. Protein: CASNRGVQETQYF.

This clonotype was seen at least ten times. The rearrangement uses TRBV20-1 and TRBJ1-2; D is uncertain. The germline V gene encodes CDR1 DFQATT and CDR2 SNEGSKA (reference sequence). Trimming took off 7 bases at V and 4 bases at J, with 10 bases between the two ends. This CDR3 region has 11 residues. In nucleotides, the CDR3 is TGCAGTGTTTTACACACCTATGGCTACACCTTC. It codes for CSVLHTYGYTF.

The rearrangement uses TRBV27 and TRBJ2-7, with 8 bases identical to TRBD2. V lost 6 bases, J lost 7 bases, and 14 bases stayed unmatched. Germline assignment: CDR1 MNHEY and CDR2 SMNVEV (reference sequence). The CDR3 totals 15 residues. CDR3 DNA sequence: TGTGCCAGCAGCCCCACCGGGGGGGTGTCAGGGGAGCAGTACTTC. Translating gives CASSPTGGVSGEQYF.

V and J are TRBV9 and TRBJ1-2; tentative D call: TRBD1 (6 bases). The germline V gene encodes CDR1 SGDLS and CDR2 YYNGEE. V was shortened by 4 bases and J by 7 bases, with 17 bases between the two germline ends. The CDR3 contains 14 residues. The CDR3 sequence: CASSHSTGGFGYTF. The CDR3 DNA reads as TGTGCCAGCAGCCACTCAACCGGGGGCTTTGGCTACACCTTC.

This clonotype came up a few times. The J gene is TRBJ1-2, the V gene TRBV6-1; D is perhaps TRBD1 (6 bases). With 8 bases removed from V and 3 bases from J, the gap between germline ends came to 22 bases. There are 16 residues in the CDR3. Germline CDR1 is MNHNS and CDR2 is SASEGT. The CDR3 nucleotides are TGTGCCAGCGAACCGGGACAACCCTGGTGGGACTATGGCTACACCTTC. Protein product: CASEPGQPWWDYGYTF.

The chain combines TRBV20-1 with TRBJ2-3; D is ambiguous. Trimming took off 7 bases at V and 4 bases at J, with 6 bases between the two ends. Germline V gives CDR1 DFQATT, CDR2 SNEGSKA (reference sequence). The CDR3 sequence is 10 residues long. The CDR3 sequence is CSEKADTQYF. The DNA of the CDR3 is TGCAGTGAAAAGGCAGATACGCAGTATTTT.

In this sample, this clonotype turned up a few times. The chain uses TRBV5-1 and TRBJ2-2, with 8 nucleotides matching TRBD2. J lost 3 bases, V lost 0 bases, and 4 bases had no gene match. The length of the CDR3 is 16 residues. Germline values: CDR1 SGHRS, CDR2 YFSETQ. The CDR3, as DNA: TGCGCCAGCAGCTTGGAGGTAGCGGGATACACCGGGGAGCTGTTTTTT. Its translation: CASSLEVAGYTGELFF.

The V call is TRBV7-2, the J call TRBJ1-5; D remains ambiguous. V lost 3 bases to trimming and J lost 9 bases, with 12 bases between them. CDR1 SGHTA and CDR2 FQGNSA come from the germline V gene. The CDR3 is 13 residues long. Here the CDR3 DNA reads TGTGCCAGCAGCTTTTCTACCGGACGGCCCCAGCATTTT. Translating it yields CASSFSTGRPQHF. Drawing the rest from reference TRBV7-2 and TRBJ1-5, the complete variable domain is GAGVSQSPSNKVTEKGKDVELRCDPISGHTALYWYRQSLGQGLEFLIYFQGNSAPDKSGLPSDRFSAERTGGSVSTLTIQRTQQEDSAVYLCASSFSTGRPQHFGDGTRLSIL.

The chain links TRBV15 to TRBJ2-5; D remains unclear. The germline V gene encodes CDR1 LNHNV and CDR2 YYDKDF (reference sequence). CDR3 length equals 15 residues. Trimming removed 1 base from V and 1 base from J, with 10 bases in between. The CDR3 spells CATSRVGVPQETQYF. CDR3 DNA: TGTGCCACCAGCAGAGTAGGCGTCCCCCAAGAGACCCAGTACTTC.

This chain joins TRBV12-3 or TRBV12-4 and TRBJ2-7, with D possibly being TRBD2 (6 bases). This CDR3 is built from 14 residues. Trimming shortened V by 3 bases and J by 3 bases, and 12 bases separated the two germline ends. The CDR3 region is CASSLGLANYEQYF. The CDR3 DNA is TGTGCCAGCAGTTTGGGCCTAGCGAACTACGAGCAGTACTTC.